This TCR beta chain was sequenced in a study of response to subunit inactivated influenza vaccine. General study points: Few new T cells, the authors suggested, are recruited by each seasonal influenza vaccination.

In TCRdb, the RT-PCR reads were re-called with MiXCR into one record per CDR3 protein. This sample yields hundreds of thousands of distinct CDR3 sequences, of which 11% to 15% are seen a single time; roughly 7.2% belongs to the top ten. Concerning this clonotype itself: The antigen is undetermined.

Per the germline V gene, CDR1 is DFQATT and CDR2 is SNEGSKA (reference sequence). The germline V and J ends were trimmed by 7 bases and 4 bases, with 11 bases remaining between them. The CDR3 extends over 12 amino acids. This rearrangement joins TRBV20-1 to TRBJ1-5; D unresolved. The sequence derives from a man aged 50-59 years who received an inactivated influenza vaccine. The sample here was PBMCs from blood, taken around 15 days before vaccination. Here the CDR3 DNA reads TGCAGTGGGGAGGAACCAAATCAGCCCCAGCATTTT. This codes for CSGEEPNQPQHF.